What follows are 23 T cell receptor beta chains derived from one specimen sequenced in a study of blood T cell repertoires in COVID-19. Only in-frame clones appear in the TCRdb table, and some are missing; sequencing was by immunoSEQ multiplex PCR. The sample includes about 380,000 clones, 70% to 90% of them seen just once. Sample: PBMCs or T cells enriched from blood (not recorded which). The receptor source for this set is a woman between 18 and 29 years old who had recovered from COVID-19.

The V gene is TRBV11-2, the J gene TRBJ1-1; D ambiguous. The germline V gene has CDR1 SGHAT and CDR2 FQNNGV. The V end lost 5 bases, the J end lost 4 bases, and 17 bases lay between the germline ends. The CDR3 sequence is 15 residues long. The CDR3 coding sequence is TGTGCCAGCAGCCTACGACCCCGGGGTATCACTGAAGCTTTCTTT. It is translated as CASSLRPRGITEAFF. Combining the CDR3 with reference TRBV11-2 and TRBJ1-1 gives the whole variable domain EAGVAQSPRYKIIEKRQSVAFWCNPISGHATLYWYQQILGQGPKLLIQFQNNGVVDDSQLPKDRFSAERLKGVDSTLKIQPAKLEDSAVYLCASSLRPRGITEAFFGQGTRLTVV.

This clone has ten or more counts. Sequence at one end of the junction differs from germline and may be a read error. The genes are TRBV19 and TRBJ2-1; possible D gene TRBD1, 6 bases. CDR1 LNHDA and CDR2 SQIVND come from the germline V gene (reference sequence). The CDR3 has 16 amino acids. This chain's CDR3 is CASSMDSSPPYTEQFF. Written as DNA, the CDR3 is TGTGCCAGTAGTATGGACAGTTCTCCCCCGTACACTGAGCAGTTCTTC.

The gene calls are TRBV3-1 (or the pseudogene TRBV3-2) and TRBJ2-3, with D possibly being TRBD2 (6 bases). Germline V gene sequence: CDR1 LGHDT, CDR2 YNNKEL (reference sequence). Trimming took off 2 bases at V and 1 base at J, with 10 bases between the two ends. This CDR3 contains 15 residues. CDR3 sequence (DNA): TGTGCCAGCAGCCAACGACGGAGGGGCACAGATACGCAGTATTTT. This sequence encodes CASSQRRRGTDTQYF.

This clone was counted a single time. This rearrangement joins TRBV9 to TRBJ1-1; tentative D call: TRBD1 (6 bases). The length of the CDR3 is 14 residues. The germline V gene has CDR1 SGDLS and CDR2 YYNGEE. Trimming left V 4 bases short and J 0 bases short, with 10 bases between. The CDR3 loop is CASSTQGLNTEAFF. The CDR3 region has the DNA TGTGCCAGCAGCACACAGGGTCTGAACACTGAAGCTTTCTTT.

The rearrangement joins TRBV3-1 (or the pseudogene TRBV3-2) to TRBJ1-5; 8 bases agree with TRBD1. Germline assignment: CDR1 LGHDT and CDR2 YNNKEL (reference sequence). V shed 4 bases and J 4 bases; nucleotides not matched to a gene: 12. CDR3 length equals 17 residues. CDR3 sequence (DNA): TGTGCCAGCAGCCCAAGCACCTTGACAGGGGAAAATCAGCCCCAGCATTTT. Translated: CASSPSTLTGENQPQHF.

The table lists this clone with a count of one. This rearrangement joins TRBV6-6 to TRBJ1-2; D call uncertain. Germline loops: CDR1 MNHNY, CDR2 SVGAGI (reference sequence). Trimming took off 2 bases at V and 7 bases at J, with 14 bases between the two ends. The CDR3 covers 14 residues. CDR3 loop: CASSYRTDSAGYTF. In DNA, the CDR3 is TGTGCCAGCAGTTACCGGACGGACTCAGCTGGCTACACCTTC.

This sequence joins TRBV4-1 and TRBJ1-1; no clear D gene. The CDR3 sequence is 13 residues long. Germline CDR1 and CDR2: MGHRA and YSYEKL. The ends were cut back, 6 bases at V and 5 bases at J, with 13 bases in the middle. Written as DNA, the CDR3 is TGCGCCAGCAGTCCAGGTAGCGGGACTGAAGCTTTCTTT. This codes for CASSPGSGTEAFF.

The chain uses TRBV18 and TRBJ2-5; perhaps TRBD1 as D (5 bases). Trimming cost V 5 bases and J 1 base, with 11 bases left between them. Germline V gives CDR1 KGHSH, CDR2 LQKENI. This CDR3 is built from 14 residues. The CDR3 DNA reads TGTGCCAGCTCATCCTTGACAGTCCAAGAGACCCAGTACTTC. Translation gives CASSSLTVQETQYF.

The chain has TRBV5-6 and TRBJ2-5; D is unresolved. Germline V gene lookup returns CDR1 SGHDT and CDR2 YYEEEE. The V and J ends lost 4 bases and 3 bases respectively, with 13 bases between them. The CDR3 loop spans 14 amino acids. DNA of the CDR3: TGTGCCAGCAGCCCTTCCCCACAAGAAGAGACCCAGTACTTC. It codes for CASSPSPQEETQYF. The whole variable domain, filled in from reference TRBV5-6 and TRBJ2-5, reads DAGVTQSPTHLIKTRGQQVTLRCSPKSGHDTVSWYQQALGQGPQFIFQYYEEEERQRGNFPDRFSGHQFPNYSSELNVNALLLGDSALYLCASSPSPQEETQYFGPGTRLLVL.

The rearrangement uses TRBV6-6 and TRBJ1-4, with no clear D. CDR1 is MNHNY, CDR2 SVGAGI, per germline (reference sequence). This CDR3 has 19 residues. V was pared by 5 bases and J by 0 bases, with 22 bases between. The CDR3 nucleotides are TGTGCCAGCAGTCCACTCTACCCCCGCACCTACTCAACTAATGAAAAACTGTTTTTT. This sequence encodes CASSPLYPRTYSTNEKLFF.

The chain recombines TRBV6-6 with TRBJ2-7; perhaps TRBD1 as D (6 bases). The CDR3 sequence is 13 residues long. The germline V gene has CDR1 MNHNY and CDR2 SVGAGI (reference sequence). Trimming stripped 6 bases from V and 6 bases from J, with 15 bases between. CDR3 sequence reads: CASRQQQGSEQYF. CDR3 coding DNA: TGTGCCAGCAGACAACAACAGGGTTCCGAGCAGTACTTC.

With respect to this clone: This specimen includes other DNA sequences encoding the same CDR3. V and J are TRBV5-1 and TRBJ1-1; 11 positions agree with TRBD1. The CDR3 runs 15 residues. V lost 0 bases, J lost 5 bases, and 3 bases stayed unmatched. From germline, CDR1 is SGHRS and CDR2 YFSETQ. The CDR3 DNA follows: TGCGCCAGCAGCTTGGCCGGGACAGGGGGAACTGAAGCTTTCTTT. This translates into CASSLAGTGGTEAFF.

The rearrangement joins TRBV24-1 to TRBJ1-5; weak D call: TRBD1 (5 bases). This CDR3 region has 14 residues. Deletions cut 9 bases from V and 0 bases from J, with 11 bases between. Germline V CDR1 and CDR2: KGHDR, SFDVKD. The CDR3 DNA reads TGTGCCACCGCAAAAGGGGATAGCAATCAGCCCCAGCATTTT. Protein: CATAKGDSNQPQHF.

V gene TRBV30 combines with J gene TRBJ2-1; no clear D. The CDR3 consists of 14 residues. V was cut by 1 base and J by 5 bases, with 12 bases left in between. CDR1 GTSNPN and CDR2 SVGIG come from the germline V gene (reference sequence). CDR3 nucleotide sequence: TGTGCCTGGAGTGCAGTGGGCTACCACAATGAGCAGTTCTTC. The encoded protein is CAWSAVGYHNEQFF.

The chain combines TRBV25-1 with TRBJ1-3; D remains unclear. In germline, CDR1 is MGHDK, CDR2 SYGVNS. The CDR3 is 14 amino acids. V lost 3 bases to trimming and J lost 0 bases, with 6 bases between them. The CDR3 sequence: CASSDYSSGNTIYF. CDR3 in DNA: TGTGCCAGCAGTGATTACAGCTCTGGAAACACCATATATTTT.

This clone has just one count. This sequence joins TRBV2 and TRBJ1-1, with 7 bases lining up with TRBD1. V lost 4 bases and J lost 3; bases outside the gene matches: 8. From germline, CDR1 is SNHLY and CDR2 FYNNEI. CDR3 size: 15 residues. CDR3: CASSGGGAGDTEAFF. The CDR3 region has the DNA TGTGCCAGCAGTGGAGGGGGCGCTGGGGACACTGAAGCTTTCTTT.

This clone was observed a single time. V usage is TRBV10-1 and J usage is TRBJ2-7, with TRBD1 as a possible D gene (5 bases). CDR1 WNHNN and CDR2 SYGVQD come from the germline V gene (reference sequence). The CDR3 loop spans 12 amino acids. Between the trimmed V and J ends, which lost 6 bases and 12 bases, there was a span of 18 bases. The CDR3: CASRGGQLHRYF. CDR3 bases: TGCGCCAGCAGAGGTGGACAACTCCATCGGTACTTC.

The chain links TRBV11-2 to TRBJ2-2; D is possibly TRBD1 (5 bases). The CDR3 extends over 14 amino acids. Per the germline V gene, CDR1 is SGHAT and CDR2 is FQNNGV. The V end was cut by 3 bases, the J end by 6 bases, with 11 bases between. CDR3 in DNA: TGTGCCAGCAGCTTCAGGGTAGGCCCCGGGGAGCTGTTTTTT. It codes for CASSFRVGPGELFF. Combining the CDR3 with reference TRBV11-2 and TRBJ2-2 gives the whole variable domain EAGVAQSPRYKIIEKRQSVAFWCNPISGHATLYWYQQILGQGPKLLIQFQNNGVVDDSQLPKDRFSAERLKGVDSTLKIQPAKLEDSAVYLCASSFRVGPGELFFGEGSRLTVL.

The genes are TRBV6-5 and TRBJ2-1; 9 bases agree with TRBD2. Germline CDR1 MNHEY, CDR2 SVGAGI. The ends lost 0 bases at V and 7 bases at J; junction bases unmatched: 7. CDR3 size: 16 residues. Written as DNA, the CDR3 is TGTGCCAGCAGTTACTCCCTAGCGGGGACTGGGAATGAGCAGTTCTTC. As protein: CASSYSLAGTGNEQFF.

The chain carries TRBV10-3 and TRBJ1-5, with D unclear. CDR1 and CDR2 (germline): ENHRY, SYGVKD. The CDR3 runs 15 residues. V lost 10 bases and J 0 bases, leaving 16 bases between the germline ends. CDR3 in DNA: TGTGCCACACAAACAGCAGCTGATAGCAATCAGCCCCAGCATTTT. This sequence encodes CATQTAADSNQPQHF.

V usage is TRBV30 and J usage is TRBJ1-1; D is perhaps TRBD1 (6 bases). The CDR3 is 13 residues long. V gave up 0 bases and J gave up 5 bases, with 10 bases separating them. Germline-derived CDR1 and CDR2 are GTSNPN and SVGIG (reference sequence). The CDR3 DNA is TGTGCCTGGAGTGTAGATAGGGGGACTGAAGCTTTCTTT. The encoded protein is CAWSVDRGTEAFF. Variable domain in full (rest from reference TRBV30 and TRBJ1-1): SQTIHQWPATLVQPVGSPLSLECTVEGTSNPNLYWYRQAAGRGLQLLFYSVGIGQISSEVPQNLSASRPQDRQFILSSKKLLLSDSGFYLCAWSVDRGTEAFFGQGTRLTVV.

The CDR3 reads CASSRQMNTEAFF. In DNA form, the CDR3 reads TGTGCCAGCAGTCGACAGATGAACACTGAAGCTTTCTTT. V is TRBV5-5 and J is TRBJ1-1; tentatively, D is TRBD1 (5 bases). Germline V gives CDR1 SGHKS, CDR2 YYEKEE (reference sequence). The V end lost 5 bases, the J end lost 0 bases, and 8 bases lay between the germline ends. CDR3 length: 13 amino acids.

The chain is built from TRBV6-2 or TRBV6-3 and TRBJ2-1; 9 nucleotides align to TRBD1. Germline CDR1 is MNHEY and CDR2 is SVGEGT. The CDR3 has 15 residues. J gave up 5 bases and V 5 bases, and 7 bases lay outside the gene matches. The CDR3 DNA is TGTGCCAGCAGTACCCCTTGGACAGGGGACAATGAGCAGTTCTTC. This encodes CASSTPWTGDNEQFF.